These 4 T cell receptor beta chains were all obtained from the same sample, sequenced in a study of blood T cell repertoires in COVID-19. Data came from immunoSEQ multiplex PCR; TCRdb stores just in-frame clones and leaves some out. The sample lists 300,000 or so clones, around 87% occurring once. The source material was peripheral blood. These receptor sequences come from a woman in her 50s who had recovered from COVID-19.

This clone was counted only a few times. The rearrangement uses TRBV7-2 and TRBJ2-7, with 7 bases fitting TRBD1. V dropped 1 base and J dropped 3; count of bases not matched to a gene: 3. The germline CDR1 and CDR2 sequences are SGHTA and FQGNSA. The CDR3 is 14 amino acids. In DNA, the CDR3 is TGTGCCAGCAGCTTAGACCAGGGGGTCTACGAGCAGTACTTC. Its protein is CASSLDQGVYEQYF. Using reference TRBV7-2 and TRBJ2-7 for the parts outside the CDR3, the full variable domain is GAGVSQSPSNKVTEKGKDVELRCDPISGHTALYWYRQSLGQGLEFLIYFQGNSAPDKSGLPSDRFSAERTGGSVSTLTIQRTQQEDSAVYLCASSLDQGVYEQYFGPGTRLTVT.

The DNA of the CDR3 is TGTGCCAGCAGCTTGTCCCTAGCGGGCGTCGACAATGAGCAGTTCTTC. It translates to CASSLSLAGVDNEQFF. The genes are TRBV5-4 and TRBJ2-1; the match to TRBD2 covers 8 bases. This CDR3 has 16 residues. J gave up 5 bases and V 1 base, and 8 bases lay outside the gene matches. Per the germline V gene, CDR1 is SGHNT and CDR2 is YYREEE (reference sequence).

The V and J genes are TRBV6-2 or TRBV6-3 and TRBJ2-7; TRBD1 is a possible D gene (6 bases). CDR1 MNHEY and CDR2 SVGEGT come from the germline V gene. This CDR3 spans 14 amino acids. The ends were cut back, 6 bases at V and 0 bases at J, with 12 bases in the middle. The CDR3 is CASSPGTSSYEQYF. In DNA, the CDR3 is TGTGCCAGCAGCCCCGGGACATCCTCCTACGAGCAGTACTTC.

This clone was counted a single time. The V and J genes are TRBV7-2 and TRBJ2-7, with TRBD2 identical over 11 bases. CDR1 SGHTA and CDR2 FQGNSA come from the germline V gene. CDR3 length: 17 residues. The J segment lost 2 bases and the V segment lost 1 base, leaving 7 bases of the junction unmatched. The DNA for the CDR3 is TGTGCCAGCAGCTTAGGCTTCTCGGGACTAGCGGCCTACGAGCAGTACTTC. Amino acids: CASSLGFSGLAAYEQYF.